This is a list of T cell receptor beta chains from one sample in a study of cytomegalovirus exposure and HLA in healthy donors. The table came from immunoSEQ multiplex PCR; TCRdb's copy has only in-frame clones and leaves some out. The sample table includes 130,000 to 150,000 clones. Sequencing input: PBMCs. Every receptor here comes from a woman aged 45-60 years in good health and CMV-seronegative. Each CDR3 is given with its conserved first and last residue. The D gene is left open where the match is weak.

V gene	J gene	D gene	CDR3 protein	CDR3 DNA
TRBV30	TRBJ1-1	TRBD1	CAWSGDSLNTEAFF	TGTGCCTGGAGTGGGGACAGCCTGAACACTGAAGCTTTCTTT
TRBV5-6	TRBJ1-1	TRBD1	CASSFGQGEGVVDAFF	TGTGCCAGCAGCTTCGGACAGGGGGAAGGGGTAGTGGATGCTTTCTTT
TRBV28	TRBJ1-1	.	CASSLLNTEAFF	TGTGCCAGCAGTCTCCTAAACACTGAAGCTTTCTTT
TRBV19	TRBJ1-3	.	CASSLAMGSGNTIYF	TGTGCCAGTAGCCTAGCAATGGGCTCTGGAAACACCATATATTTT
TRBV2	TRBJ1-2	TRBD1	CASSPLRGQAHYGYTF	TGTGCCAGCAGCCCTCTCCGAGGACAGGCCCACTATGGCTACACCTTC
TRBV18	TRBJ2-3	TRBD2	CASSQIYTSEQSYRDTQYF	TGTGCCAGCTCGCAAATTTATACTAGCGAGCAGAGTTACCGGGATACGCAGTATTTT
TRBV4-3	TRBJ2-7	TRBD2	CASSQASGGTYEQYF	TGCGCCAGCAGCCAAGCTAGCGGGGGAACCTACGAGCAGTACTTC
TRBV5-1	TRBJ1-2	TRBD1	CASSGGQGIYGYTF	TGCGCCAGCAGCGGGGGACAGGGTATCTATGGCTACACCTTC
TRBV9	TRBJ2-2	.	CASSVRRAGELFF	TGTGCCAGCAGCGTACGGAGGGCCGGGGAGCTGTTTTTT
TRBV7-9	TRBJ1-1	.	CASTPRGTQDTEAFF	TGTGCCAGCACCCCGAGGGGGACACAGGACACTGAAGCTTTCTTT
TRBV5-4	TRBJ1-1	.	CASRKQGSNTEAFF	TGTGCCAGCAGGAAACAGGGCTCGAACACTGAAGCTTTCTTT
TRBV18	TRBJ1-5	.	CASSPETGSNQPQHF	TGTGCCAGCTCACCAGAGACGGGGAGCAATCAGCCCCAGCATTTT
TRBV11-2	TRBJ1-2	TRBD1	CASSPRDRLLYGYTF	TGTGCCAGCAGCCCCCGGGACAGACTACTCTATGGCTACACCTTC
TRBV30	TRBJ1-3	TRBD1	CAWRETGGISGNTIYF	TGTGCCTGGAGAGAGACAGGGGGAATCTCTGGAAACACCATATATTTT
TRBV18	TRBJ1-1	.	CASSPRGGLGDTEAFF	TGTGCCAGCTCACCACGCGGGGGGCTGGGGGACACTGAAGCTTTCTTT
TRBV9	TRBJ1-5	TRBD1	CASSFGQGDQPQHF	TGTGCCAGCAGCTTTGGACAGGGGGATCAGCCCCAGCATTTT
TRBV5-1	TRBJ1-4	TRBD1	CASSLGDRGSEKLFF	TGCGCCAGCAGCTTGGGGGACAGGGGGAGTGAAAAACTGTTTTTT
TRBV2	TRBJ2-7	TRBD2	CASPGTNYEQYF	TGTGCCAGCCCCGGGACTAATTACGAGCAGTACTTC
TRBV18	TRBJ1-1	.	CASSIQGRTEAFF	TGTGCCAGCTCAATTCAGGGTCGAACTGAAGCTTTCTTT
TRBV28	TRBJ2-7	TRBD1	CASSLPTGLEQYF	TGTGCCAGCAGCCTCCCGACAGGGCTCGAGCAGTACTTC
TRBV9	TRBJ2-5	TRBD1	CASSRQDREVETQYF	TGTGCCAGCAGCCGCCAGGACAGGGAGGTCGAGACCCAGTACTTC
TRBV10-3	TRBJ2-2	TRBD2	CAISGTSGFNTGELFF	TGTGCCATCAGTGGAACTAGCGGATTTAACACCGGGGAGCTGTTTTTT
TRBV19	TRBJ1-2	.	CASSPEEGRDYGYTF	TGTGCCAGTAGTCCCGAGGAGGGGAGGGACTATGGCTACACCTTC
TRBV28	TRBJ1-5	TRBD1	CASGTGLGNQPQHF	TGTGCCAGCGGGACAGGGTTAGGCAATCAGCCCCAGCATTTT
TRBV7-7	TRBJ2-7	TRBD1	CASSRGQGNYEQYF	TGTGCTAGCAGCCGAGGACAGGGTAACTACGAGCAGTACTTC
TRBV28	TRBJ2-7	TRBD2	CASSLVAGTPYEQYF	TGTGCCAGCAGTTTAGTAGCGGGCACCCCCTACGAGCAGTACTTC
TRBV30	TRBJ2-3	TRBD2	CAWTRTSGTDTQYF	TGTGCCTGGACCCGGACTAGCGGGACAGATACGCAGTATTTT
TRBV15	TRBJ1-6	.	CATSSYRIPALHF	TGTGCCACCAGCAGTTATCGTATCCCGGCCCTCCACTTT
TRBV6-1	TRBJ1-2	.	CASEKADSNNYGYTF	TGTGCCAGCGAAAAAGCCGACAGCAATAACTATGGCTACACCTTC
TRBV4-3	TRBJ2-1	.	CASSQGGAGYNEQFF	TGCGCCAGCAGCCAGGGGGGGGCGGGTTACAATGAGCAGTTCTTC
TRBV5-6	TRBJ2-3	.	CASSLNGRSTDTQYF	TGTGCCAGCAGCTTGAACGGGAGAAGCACAGATACGCAGTATTTT
TRBV6-1	TRBJ2-1	.	CASRGPSSYNEQFF	TGTGCCAGCAGGGGGCCTAGCTCCTACAATGAGCAGTTCTTC
TRBV14	TRBJ2-1	TRBD1	CASSQDRGTGSDEQFF	TGTGCCAGCAGCCAAGATAGAGGGACAGGGTCTGATGAGCAGTTCTTC
TRBV7-2	TRBJ2-7	TRBD2	CASSSGRVNEQYF	TGTGCCAGCAGCTCCGGGAGGGTCAACGAGCAGTACTTC
TRBV2	TRBJ1-2	TRBD1	CASTMQGAGGYTF	TGTGCCAGCACCATGCAGGGGGCCGGGGGCTACACCTTC
TRBV27	TRBJ1-2	TRBD1	CASSSLTGVYGYTF	TGTGCCAGCAGTTCCCTTACAGGGGTCTATGGCTACACCTTC
TRBV5-1	TRBJ2-3	.	CASSLGPGSTDTQYF	TGCGCCAGCAGCTTGGGGCCTGGTAGCACAGATACGCAGTATTTT
TRBV28	TRBJ2-5	TRBD1	CASSPRPGTGAKETQYF	TGTGCCAGCAGTCCACGCCCGGGGACAGGGGCAAAAGAGACCCAGTACTTC
TRBV10-1	TRBJ1-1	.	CASSDPRRNTEAFF	TGCGCCAGCAGTGATCCGCGGAGGAACACTGAAGCTTTCTTT
TRBV4-1	TRBJ2-3	.	CASSQGPQGFSTDTQYF	TGCGCCAGCAGCCAAGGGCCCCAGGGGTTTAGCACAGATACGCAGTATTTT
TRBV9	TRBJ2-7	.	CACTAGQGGRYEQYF	TGTGCCTGCACGGCGGGGCAGGGAGGTAGGTACGAGCAGTACTTC
TRBV2	TRBJ1-2	TRBD1	CASNGQGTYGYTF	TGTGCCAGCAACGGACAGGGGACCTATGGCTACACCTTC
TRBV12-5	TRBJ2-1	.	CASGAQPEGYNEQFF	TGTGCTAGTGGCGCGCAGCCGGAGGGTTACAATGAGCAGTTCTTC
TRBV5-1	TRBJ2-3	TRBD2	CASSPNPSGGETDTQYF	TGCGCCAGCAGCCCAAACCCTAGCGGGGGAGAGACAGATACGCAGTATTTT
TRBV10-3	TRBJ2-3	TRBD2	CAIRGGTASTDTQYF	TGTGCCATCAGGGGGGGGACGGCTAGCACAGATACGCAGTATTTT
TRBV9	TRBJ1-4	TRBD1	CASSQQGGAEKLFF	TGTGCCAGCAGCCAACAGGGGGGAGCAGAAAAACTGTTTTTT
TRBV25-1	TRBJ2-7	.	CASREAGTPSEQYF	TGTGCCAGCCGAGAGGCCGGGACACCCTCCGAGCAGTACTTC
TRBV5-1	TRBJ2-1	TRBD1	CASSSRQGPNEQFF	TGCGCCAGCAGCTCCCGACAGGGTCCCAATGAGCAGTTCTTC
TRBV4-3	TRBJ1-4	.	CASSQDTGEGNEKLFF	TGCGCCAGCAGCCAAGATACCGGGGAGGGGAATGAAAAACTGTTTTTT
TRBV5-1	TRBJ1-2	.	CASRAGWTTYGYTF	TGCGCCAGCAGGGCCGGTTGGACTACCTATGGCTACACCTTC
TRBV5-1	TRBJ2-3	.	CASSLSRGQLSTDTQYF	TGCGCCAGCAGCTTGAGTCGAGGACAGTTGAGCACAGATACGCAGTATTTT
TRBV6-4	TRBJ2-3	.	CASSADGVGTQYF	TGTGCCAGCAGTGCGGACGGGGTCGGTACGCAGTATTTT
TRBV29-1	TRBJ1-2	TRBD1	CSVDPTGNYGYTF	TGCAGCGTGGACCCGACAGGGAACTATGGCTACACCTTC
TRBV19	TRBJ2-1	TRBD2	CASSIRGLATDEQFF	TGTGCCAGTAGTATTAGGGGACTAGCGACGGATGAGCAGTTCTTC
TRBV10-1	TRBJ2-1	.	CASSAVTRSYNEQFF	TGCGCCAGCAGCGCCGTTACACGCTCCTACAATGAGCAGTTCTTC
TRBV27	TRBJ2-7	TRBD1	CASSPSVGTGVYEQYF	TGTGCCAGCAGTCCATCAGTGGGGACAGGGGTCTACGAGCAGTACTTC
TRBV30	TRBJ1-2	TRBD1	CAWAWDRSNYGYTF	TGTGCCTGGGCCTGGGACAGATCTAACTATGGCTACACCTTC
TRBV4-1	TRBJ2-1	TRBD1	CASSALDVGQGLSYNEQFF	TGCGCCAGCAGCGCCCTCGACGTAGGACAGGGACTTTCCTACAATGAGCAGTTCTTC
TRBV5-5	TRBJ2-7	.	CASTPVGGPVGEQYF	TGTGCCAGCACCCCGGTGGGGGGGCCTGTAGGCGAGCAGTACTTC